This T cell receptor (beta chain) was retrieved from a study of T cells expressing NK-cell markers. What made the TCR beta cDNA was 5'RACE template switching with UMIs. From the 5' RACE reads, TCRdb lists one entry per CDR3 protein and no DNA. In all, the sample yields hundreds of thousands of distinct CDR3 sequences. Study-level points and caveats: The study found these clonotypes also leading the CD3+CD56-NKG2C+ fraction in a few donors.

On this clonotype itself: Its antigen is as yet unknown.

This CDR3 contains 12 residues. The rearrangement joins TRBV12-3 or TRBV12-4 to TRBJ1-3; TCRdb selects TRBD1, and the lack of DNA leaves this call unchecked. This TCR was recovered from a woman between 18 and 70 years old in good health. Sequenced sample: blood T cells: a sorted CD56 or NKG2C T cell subset, CD4+ or CD8+ T cells, or bulk PBMC T cells (not recorded which). This chain's CDR3 is CADRGAGNTIYF.